This TCR beta chain came from a study of T-cell reconstitution after alpha-beta-depleted transplantation in children. The CDR3 extends over 19 amino acids. The trim removed 5 bases at V and 7 bases at J, leaving 22 bases unmatched. Germline V lookup: CDR1 LGHNA, CDR2 YNFKEQ. This clonotype was seen repeatedly, ten times or more. Its antigen is not known. A library of TCRbeta sequences, prepared with unique molecular identifiers, was generated. TCRdb reanalysed the PCR reads using MiXCR and keeps one entry per CDR3 protein. The top ten hold 9.1% of the sample, which has around 300,000 distinct CDR3 sequences, 6.5% to 9% seen once. The study, taken as a whole, reports: At around two months after transplant, the alpha-beta T cells were reportedly derived from several hundred expanded clones that came from non-depleted graft cells. At the one-year point after transplant, T-cell counts and TCRbeta diversity were found to come mostly from T cells that had been newly produced. Diversity of TCRbeta at day 60 was high in some patients, arising from surviving recipient T cells and thymic progenitors.

The sequencing here drew on peripheral blood, taken 360 days after TCRalphabeta/CD19-depleted stem cell transplant. The genes are TRBV4-2 and TRBJ2-1, with 8 positions matching TRBD2. The source is a female patient between 2 and 10 years old who had a stem cell transplant for Fanconi anemia, so the T cells may come from the graft donor. CDR3 protein: CASSTLFVPYGTSQNEQFF. For the CDR3, the DNA is TGTGCCAGCAGCACCCTTTTCGTCCCTTACGGGACTAGTCAGAATGAGCAGTTCTTC.